Described below is a single T cell receptor (beta chain) sequence and its context. Its antigen is unknown. The sample originates from a study of OX40 agonist ivuxolimab in advanced cancers. Study-level points and caveats: Among the lowest levels of clonal expansion were found in partial responders at 0.1-3.0 mg/kg.

The CDR3 totals 14 residues. From germline, CDR1 is LGHNA and CDR2 YNFKEQ. Deletions cut 0 bases from V and 2 bases from J, with 5 bases between. Method: immunoSEQ multiplex PCR; TCRdb's copy keeps in-frame clones and lacks some. The table has around 70,000 clones, approximately 82% seen once. The J gene is TRBJ2-4, the V gene TRBV4-2; the D is unclear. The sequence came from an adult with an advanced solid tumor such as melanoma, head and neck, liver or kidney cancer. The specimen comprised CD4+ or CD8+ T cells sorted from blood, sampled in a trial of the OX40 agonist ivuxolimab. The CDR3 DNA reads TGTGCCAGCAGCCAAGATTGGTCCAAAAACATTCAGTACTTC. Translating it yields CASSQDWSKNIQYF.